This passage covers 21 T cell receptor beta chains from one sample sequenced in a study of cytomegalovirus exposure and HLA in healthy donors. The study ran its PCR with 60 Vbeta and 13 Jbeta primers. The protocol was immunoSEQ multiplex PCR, while the TCRdb copy is restricted to in-frame clones and leaves out a portion. The sample yields 130,000 to 150,000 clones, under 85% seen once. Sequencing input: PBMCs. The source of these receptors is a middle-aged woman in good health and CMV-seropositive.

The V gene is TRBV7-2, the J gene TRBJ2-7; 10 bases align to TRBD1. CDR1 is SGHTA and CDR2 is FQGNSA in the germline V gene. After removal of 1 base from V and 4 bases from J, the junction contained 7 bases not matched to a gene. This CDR3 is built from 16 residues. CDR3 DNA sequence: TGTGCCAGCAGCTTAGTAAGGTCGGGACAGGGGTACGAGCAGTACTTC. It encodes CASSLVRSGQGYEQYF. Complete variable domain (other parts from reference TRBV7-2 and TRBJ2-7): GAGVSQSPSNKVTEKGKDVELRCDPISGHTALYWYRQSLGQGLEFLIYFQGNSAPDKSGLPSDRFSAERTGGSVSTLTIQRTQQEDSAVYLCASSLVRSGQGYEQYFGPGTRLTVT.

This chain connects TRBV12-5 to TRBJ1-1, with 8 nucleotides matching TRBD1. The V and J ends lost 5 bases and 5 bases, in that order; junction bases with no gene match: 10. The CDR3 sequence is 15 residues long. From germline, CDR1 is LGHNT and CDR2 FRNRAP. The CDR3 DNA reads as TGTGCTAGTGGTCTGACAGGGGTTGTTGGTACTGAAGCTTTCTTT. It is translated as CASGLTGVVGTEAFF.

This chain links TRBV6-5 with TRBJ2-2, with 9 nucleotides matching TRBD2. V dropped 6 bases and J dropped 3; count of bases not matched to a gene: 5. This CDR3 contains 15 residues. The germline V gene encodes CDR1 MNHEY and CDR2 SVGAGI. CDR3 DNA: TGTGCCAGCAGCCCTCTAGCGGGATACACCGGGGAGCTGTTTTTT. Amino acids: CASSPLAGYTGELFF.

The CDR3 DNA reads as TGTGCCAGCGGGTACAGCAGGGGCTATGGCTACACCTTC. This sequence encodes CASGYSRGYGYTF. The genes are TRBV6-1 and TRBJ1-2, with D perhaps matching TRBD1 (6 bases). Looked up from germline, CDR1 is MNHNS and CDR2 is SASEGT. Deletions cut 8 bases from V and 4 bases from J, with 14 bases between. The CDR3 spans 13 residues.

This clone showed up just once. The chain carries TRBV7-4 and TRBJ1-2; D remains unclear. The CDR3 runs 13 residues. Germline CDR1 and CDR2: SGHVT and SQSDAQ. V lost 5 bases, J lost 6 bases, and 13 bases lay in between. The CDR3 loop is CASSMPRPNGYTF. The CDR3 nucleotides are TGTGCCAGCAGCATGCCCAGGCCCAATGGCTACACCTTC.

The rearrangement links TRBV6-1 to TRBJ1-2, with D uncertain. The germline CDR1 and CDR2 sequences are MNHNS and SASEGT. The V end lost 1 base, the J end lost 3 bases, and 9 bases lay between the germline ends. This CDR3 region has 14 residues. CDR3 DNA sequence: TGTGCCAGCAGTGAAGGGGGAGGGCACTATGGCTACACCTTC. It translates to CASSEGGGHYGYTF.

This clone was detected only once. The rearrangement uses TRBV5-1 and TRBJ2-4, with D maybe TRBD2 (5 bases). This CDR3 is built from 14 residues. CDR1 is SGHRS and CDR2 is YFSETQ in the germline V gene. The V and J ends lost 1 base and 6 bases respectively, with 11 bases between them. The DNA for the CDR3 is TGCGCCAGCAGCTTGAGTACCGGACTAAACATTCAGTACTTC. Encoded protein: CASSLSTGLNIQYF.

The chain employs TRBV7-7 and TRBJ2-1; 11 nucleotides align to TRBD2. The V gene end was trimmed by 5 bases and the J gene end by 4 bases; junction bases not matched to a gene: 4. CDR1 is SSHAT and CDR2 is FNYEAQ in the germline V gene (reference sequence). CDR3 length equals 15 residues. The CDR3 nucleotides are TGTGCCAGCAGCCCTAGCGGGGGGCTATACAATGAGCAGTTCTTC. The encoded protein is CASSPSGGLYNEQFF.

This clone was seen a single time. The V and J genes are TRBV5-4 and TRBJ1-2; TRBD1 might be the D (5 bases). V dropped 4 bases and J dropped 8 bases, with 12 bases sitting between them. Germline lookup yields CDR1 SGHNT and CDR2 YYREEE (reference sequence). This CDR3 contains 12 residues. The CDR3 spells CASSAGEGGYTF. The CDR3 DNA is TGTGCCAGCAGCGCGGGGGAAGGAGGCTACACCTTC. The complete variable domain, with remaining parts taken from reference TRBV5-4 and TRBJ1-2, reads ETGVTQSPTHLIKTRGQQVTLRCSSQSGHNTVSWYQQALGQGPQFIFQYYREEENGRGNFPPRFSGLQFPNYSSELNVNALELDDSALYLCASSAGEGGYTFGSGTRLTVV.

DNA of the CDR3: TGTGCCAGCTCCCCCTCTAGCGGGGGGGTATACAATGAGCAGTTCTTC. The encoded protein is CASSPSSGGVYNEQFF. The rearrangement links TRBV18 to TRBJ2-1, with TRBD2 matching 12 bases. Germline CDR1 KGHSH, CDR2 LQKENI. J lost 4 bases, V lost 6 bases, and 7 bases had no gene match. The CDR3 contains 16 residues.

The chain uses TRBV19 and TRBJ1-1; D not certain. V lost 3 bases and J lost 0, with 8 bases in between. This CDR3 contains 14 residues. The germline V gene has CDR1 LNHDA and CDR2 SQIVND (reference sequence). CDR3 residues: CASSITMMNTEAFF. CDR3 nucleotide sequence: TGTGCCAGTAGTATTACTATGATGAACACTGAAGCTTTCTTT.

The CDR3 nucleotides read TGTGCCAGTAGACCCTCGGGCGGGTACATGAACACTGAAGCTTTCTTT. This encodes CASRPSGGYMNTEAFF. V is TRBV19 and J is TRBJ1-1; D not certain. CDR3 length equals 16 residues. Germline V lookup: CDR1 LNHDA, CDR2 SQIVND (reference sequence). Trimming took 6 bases from V and 0 from J, leaving 17 bases between them.

The CDR3 nucleotides read TGTGCCAGCTCACCGAGGACAGGGGAGGTGAACACTGAAGCTTTCTTT. Residues: CASSPRTGEVNTEAFF. J is TRBJ1-1 and V is TRBV18; 9 bases line up with TRBD1. This CDR3 comprises 16 residues. From germline, CDR1 is KGHSH and CDR2 LQKENI. V shed 3 bases, J shed 0 bases, and the junction held 5 bases outside the gene matches.

The chain has TRBV2 and TRBJ2-1; 10 nucleotides align to TRBD2. There are 15 residues in the CDR3. Germline-derived CDR1 and CDR2 are SNHLY and FYNNEI. V lost 5 bases, J lost 8 bases, and 9 bases stayed unmatched. In DNA, the CDR3 is TGTGCCAGCAGTACTAGCGGGACTTTCGGCGATGAGCAGTTCTTC. This gives the protein CASSTSGTFGDEQFF.

The chain has TRBV27 and TRBJ2-7; 8 bases map to TRBD1. With V trimmed by 5 bases and J by 4 bases, 13 bases remained unmatched. This CDR3 is 16 amino acids long. CDR1 and CDR2 from the germline V gene are MNHEY and SMNVEV (reference sequence). The CDR3 loop reads CASSPTRQGMRYEQYF. DNA for the CDR3: TGTGCCAGCAGTCCCACCCGACAGGGGATGCGGTACGAGCAGTACTTC.

The chain employs TRBV19 and TRBJ1-1; D unclear. Germline lookup yields CDR1 LNHDA and CDR2 SQIVND (reference sequence). V was shortened by 3 bases and J by 3 bases, with 11 bases between the two germline ends. This CDR3 region has 14 residues. DNA of the CDR3: TGTGCCAGTAGTATGTCCCTGCGGGACACTGAAGCTTTCTTT. Residues: CASSMSLRDTEAFF. Filled out from reference TRBV19 and TRBJ1-1, the complete variable domain reads DGGITQSPKYLFRKEGQNVTLSCEQNLNHDAMYWYRQDPGQGLRLIYYSQIVNDFQKGDIAEGYSVSREKKESFPLTVTSAQKNPTAFYLCASSMSLRDTEAFFGQGTRLTVV.

This sequence joins TRBV5-1 and TRBJ1-1; 9 bases are shared with TRBD1. Trimming at V came to 4 bases and at J to 5 bases, leaving 6 bases not matched to a gene. The V gene's germline CDR1 is SGHRS and CDR2 YFSETQ. The CDR3 is 14 amino acids. CDR3: CASSHTGGNTEAFF. The CDR3 coding sequence is TGCGCCAGCAGCCATACAGGGGGCAATACTGAAGCTTTCTTT.

The chain joins TRBV7-9 to TRBJ1-6, with unresolved D. Germline-derived CDR1 and CDR2 are SEHNR and FQNEAQ (reference sequence). Trimming shortened V by 9 bases and J by 7 bases, and 13 bases separated the two germline ends. The CDR3 consists of 13 residues. The CDR3 is CASSTGWNSPLHF. In DNA, the CDR3 is TGTGCCAGTTCGACTGGGTGGAATTCACCCCTCCACTTT.

This chain links TRBV6-1 with TRBJ1-1, with D possibly being TRBD1 (5 bases). The germline V and J ends were trimmed by 3 bases and 4 bases, with 15 bases remaining between them. There are 15 residues in the CDR3. CDR1 is MNHNS and CDR2 is SASEGT in the germline V gene. This chain's CDR3 is CASSEGSGGATEAFF. CDR3 coding DNA: TGTGCCAGCAGTGAGGGGTCCGGGGGAGCCACTGAAGCTTTCTTT.

The chain employs TRBV25-1 and TRBJ2-7; 9 bases fit TRBD1. The CDR3 is 15 amino acids. CDR1 and CDR2 from the germline V gene are MGHDK and SYGVNS. Trimming cost V 1 base and J 3 bases; bases outside gene matches: 4. The CDR3 loop is CASSESPGQGYEQYF. The CDR3 DNA follows: TGTGCCAGCAGTGAATCCCCGGGACAGGGCTACGAGCAGTACTTC.

The chain has TRBV19 and TRBJ1-2; no firm D call. The CDR3 spans 17 residues. CDR1 is LNHDA, CDR2 SQIVND, per germline (reference sequence). V was trimmed by 3 bases and J by 4 bases, leaving 21 bases between them. The DNA of the CDR3 is TGTGCCAGTAGTATGTTCGCGGCAACGTATTCCCCCTATGGCTACACCTTC. Protein product: CASSMFAATYSPYGYTF.